This T cell receptor beta chain was recovered during a study of blood T cell repertoires in COVID-19. The repertoire was sequenced with immunoSEQ multiplex PCR; TCRdb's copy has only in-frame clones and lacks some. The sample includes around 340,000 clones, more than 70% of them seen just once. Per germline, CDR1 SGHVS and CDR2 FNYEAQ. This CDR3 comprises 16 residues. J lost 6 bases, V lost 2 bases, and 13 bases had no gene match. This clone was seen once. The clonotype originates from a woman between 55 and 75 years old with COVID-19, enrolled during active disease. This chain joins TRBV7-6 and TRBJ2-7, with 7 bases fitting TRBD2. Sequencing used peripheral blood. DNA of the CDR3: TGTGCCAGCAGCTTAAGGTCCCAAGCGGGGACCGGCGAGCAGTACTTC. As protein: CASSLRSQAGTGEQYF.